Listed here are 11 T cell receptor beta chains from one sample, sequenced in a study of Graves' ophthalmopathy and Graves' hyperthyroidism. Beta-chain TCR CDR3 regions were amplified from RNA transcripts. An opening RT-PCR round employed HTBI primers and preceded a second-round multiplex PCR. MiXCR was run by TCRdb on the multiplex PCR reads, yielding one entry per CDR3 protein. The sample has about 700,000 distinct CDR3 sequences, over 40% seen once. The source material was peripheral blood. These receptor sequences come from an adult man with Graves' ophthalmopathy.

The V and J genes are TRBV2 and TRBJ2-7, with D perhaps matching TRBD1 (6 bases). The germline V gene encodes CDR1 SNHLY and CDR2 FYNNEI. The CDR3 consists of 15 residues. V was cut by 4 bases and J by 4 bases, with 17 bases left in between. CDR3 bases: TGTGCCAGCAGTGTTCCCTCCGGGACACCTTACGAGCAGTACTTC. Translating it yields CASSVPSGTPYEQYF.

This chain links TRBV10-3 with TRBJ1-2; D is unclear. This CDR3 has 12 residues. V was pared by 11 bases and J by 2 bases, with 12 bases between. Germline V lookup: CDR1 ENHRY, CDR2 SYGVKD. The CDR3 bases are TGTGCCTTACGAGAACCAAACTATGGCTACACCTTC. Protein sequence: CALREPNYGYTF.

CDR3 protein: CASSPVGGSGANVLTF. In nucleotides, the CDR3 is TGTGCCAGCTCACCGGTCGGGGGGTCTGGGGCCAACGTCCTGACTTTC. The chain links TRBV7-2 to TRBJ2-6; 7 positions match TRBD2. The germline gives CDR1 SGHTA, CDR2 FQGNSA. V shed 8 bases, J shed 1 base, and the junction held 8 bases outside the gene matches. CDR3 length: 16 residues.

In this sample, this clonotype turned up many times. The chain employs TRBV7-2 and TRBJ1-2, with D possibly matching TRBD1 (6 bases). The CDR3 is made up of 13 amino acids. V dropped 2 bases and J dropped 4 bases, with 8 bases sitting between them. CDR1 is SGHTA, CDR2 FQGNSA, per germline. CDR3 nucleotides: TGTGCCAGCAGCTTACAGGGGCGCTATGGCTACACCTTC. This translates into CASSLQGRYGYTF.

The chain couples TRBV14 to TRBJ2-7; TRBD1 matches at 10 bases. CDR1 and CDR2 from the germline V gene are SGHDN and FVKESK. V gave up 5 bases and J gave up 3 bases; unmatched junction bases: 10. The CDR3 consists of 16 residues. The chain's CDR3 is CASSRVTGTGDYEQYF. The CDR3, as DNA: TGTGCCAGCAGCAGGGTAACCGGGACAGGGGACTACGAGCAGTACTTC.

This clonotype was observed at least ten times. The chain has TRBV14 and TRBJ1-2, with a possible D match to TRBD1 (5 bases). Trimming cost V 4 bases and J 4 bases, with 22 bases left between them. The CDR3 covers 17 residues. In germline, CDR1 is SGHDN, CDR2 FVKESK. The CDR3, as DNA: TGTGCCAGCAGCCCCCGTGACGCCGGGACTGGGGGCTATGGCTACACCTTC. It codes for CASSPRDAGTGGYGYTF.

This chain links TRBV11-2 with TRBJ1-6; D might be TRBD1 (6 bases). From germline, CDR1 is SGHAT and CDR2 FQNNGV. Trimming cost V 8 bases and J 8 bases, with 13 bases left between them. The CDR3 is 13 amino acids. The CDR3 is CASGGHTDSPLHF. The CDR3 coding sequence is TGTGCCAGCGGGGGCCATACGGATTCACCCCTCCACTTT. The full variable domain, with the rest looked up from reference TRBV11-2 and TRBJ1-6, is EAGVAQSPRYKIIEKRQSVAFWCNPISGHATLYWYQQILGQGPKLLIQFQNNGVVDDSQLPKDRFSAERLKGVDSTLKIQPAKLEDSAVYLCASGGHTDSPLHFGNGTRLTVT.

In regard to this clonotype: Being one base from a much bigger clone, this may be a read error. The CDR3 end shows no conserved phenylalanine or tryptophan, and so a read error is likely. V and J are TRBV11-3 and TRBJ2-5; no clear D. From germline, CDR1 is SGHNT and CDR2 YENEEA. The V end lost 3 bases, the J end lost 7 bases, and 15 bases lay between the germline ends. This CDR3 spans 14 amino acids. CDR3 residues: CASSFSSSDGTQYL. Written as DNA, the CDR3 is TGTGCCAGCAGCTTCAGCAGCTCCGACGGGACCCAGTACCTC.

This clonotype occurred many times. The chain has TRBV2 and TRBJ1-2; no clear D gene. The CDR3 has 14 residues. Trimming removed 6 bases from V and 1 base from J, with 12 bases in between. In germline, CDR1 is SNHLY, CDR2 FYNNEI. CDR3 in DNA: TGTGCCAGCAGGCCCCAAGGATATAACTATGGCTACACCTTC. It codes for CASRPQGYNYGYTF. The whole variable domain, filled in from reference TRBV2 and TRBJ1-2, reads EPEVTQTPSHQVTQMGQEVILRCVPISNHLYFYWYRQILGQKVEFLVSFYNNEISEKSEIFDDQFSVERPDGSNFTLKIRSTKLEDSAMYFCASRPQGYNYGYTFGSGTRLTVV.

This rearrangement joins TRBV6-2 or TRBV6-3 to TRBJ1-1; no clear D. The ends were cut back, 3 bases at V and 4 bases at J, with 9 bases in the middle. Per the germline V gene, CDR1 is MNHEY and CDR2 is SVGEGT. The CDR3 is made up of 13 amino acids. CDR3 nucleotide sequence: TGTGCCAGCAGTTATCAGGTGCCCACTGAAGCTTTCTTT. Its translation: CASSYQVPTEAFF.

The chain is built from TRBV2 and TRBJ2-7; D is uncertain. Germline lookup yields CDR1 SNHLY and CDR2 FYNNEI. The CDR3 sequence is 17 residues long. V dropped 6 bases and J dropped 7 bases, with 28 bases sitting between them. CDR3: CASSLAAGWTNTGEQYF. Here the CDR3 DNA reads TGTGCCAGCAGCTTAGCAGCAGGATGGACGAACACCGGGGAGCAGTACTTC.